This TCR beta chain was identified in a study of blood T cells in healthy people across ages. Across the study: The capture of about one barcoded beta molecule per two T cells was achieved by template switching. Notes on the study in general: Roughly linear declines in TCR beta diversity per million T cells occurred with age. Reliance upon unsorted PBMCs precluded definitive naive versus antigen-experienced comparison. Relative to aged donors, long-lived donors carried more naive CD4+ cells and displayed higher diversity.

Germline V gene data show CDR1 as MNHNY and CDR2 as SVGAGI (reference sequence). The CDR3 is made up of 17 amino acids. V was pared by 0 bases and J by 0 bases, with 13 bases between. This clonotype was seen a handful of times. Its target is unknown. The authors ran a second PCR of 7 to 11 cycles using a sample-barcoded 5' primer and a J-beta primer mix. Each CDR3 protein gets one entry after TCRdb re-called the 5' RACE reads with MiXCR. The sample lists fewer than 900,000 distinct CDR3 sequences; 35% to 40% were seen once. Sequencing was performed on blood. The clonotype was recovered from a man between 18 and 35 years old in good health. This rearrangement joins TRBV6-6 to TRBJ2-3; either TRBD1 or TRBD2 may supply D (5 bases each). The CDR3 coding sequence is TGTGCCAGCAGTTACTCCCAGGGAGATACTAGCACAGATACGCAGTATTTT. Amino acids: CASSYSQGDTSTDTQYF.